A single T cell receptor (beta chain) is shown here with its context. The data were obtained in a study of blood T cell repertoires in COVID-19. The data were produced by immunoSEQ multiplex PCR, yet TCRdb's version contains in-frame clones alone and is incomplete. The table records approximately 110,000 clones, nearly 85% of them present only once. Per the germline V gene, CDR1 is KGHSH and CDR2 is LQKENI. This CDR3 region has 13 residues. Trimming took off 2 bases at V and 5 bases at J, with 10 bases between the two ends. The receptor comes from a woman between 50 and 59 years old with acute or convalescent COVID-19. The chain employs TRBV18 and TRBJ2-7; D might be TRBD1 (5 bases). The specimen sequenced was peripheral blood. This CDR3 reads CASSPGARNEQYF. The CDR3, as DNA: TGTGCCAGCTCACCAGGGGCGCGAAACGAGCAGTACTTC.